These 29 T cell receptor beta chains share one sample of origin, sequenced in a study of T cells after yellow fever vaccination. A single record per CDR3 protein comes from TCRdb applying MiXCR to the 5' RACE reads. Of tens of thousands of distinct CDR3 sequences listed, more than 6.5% are singletons. The sequences come from PBMCs, either bulk or a sorted T-cell subset (CD4+, CD8+, memory, or dextramer-sorted; not recorded which), collected on the day of the first yellow fever vaccination. Receptor source: a man aged 18 to 29 who received the YFV17D yellow fever vaccine.

The V gene is TRBV6-5, the J gene TRBJ1-4; possibly TRBD1 for D (6 bases). The germline CDR1 and CDR2 sequences are MNHEY and SVGAGI. The CDR3 covers 15 residues. Trimming took off 4 bases at V and 4 bases at J, with 13 bases between the two ends. This chain's CDR3 is CASSCQQGGNEKLFF. The CDR3 bases are TGTGCCAGCAGTTGCCAACAGGGCGGTAATGAAAAACTGTTTTTT.

This clonotype showed up many times. The chain employs TRBV7-2 and TRBJ2-3, with D tentatively TRBD1 or TRBD2 (5 bases each). V gave up 6 bases and J gave up 6 bases, with 16 bases separating them. Germline V gene lookup returns CDR1 SGHTA and CDR2 FQGNSA. This CDR3 has 14 amino acids. The CDR3 DNA reads as TGTGCCAGCAGTCTGGACGGGACCCTTGATACGCAGTATTTT. This sequence encodes CASSLDGTLDTQYF.

The table lists this clonotype with a few counts. The chain employs TRBV5-1 and TRBJ1-1, with TRBD1 as a possible D gene (5 bases). CDR3 size: 12 residues. Deletions cut 4 bases from V and 7 bases from J, with 11 bases between. Germline-derived CDR1 and CDR2 are SGHRS and YFSETQ. Here the CDR3 reads CASSSGTFEAFF. In DNA, the CDR3 is TGCGCCAGCAGCAGCGGGACCTTTGAAGCTTTCTTT.

V is TRBV7-2 and J is TRBJ1-3; TRBD1 matches 8 bases. Germline assignment: CDR1 SGHTA and CDR2 FQGNSA. This CDR3 has 16 amino acids. V was pared by 4 bases and J by 0 bases, with 5 bases of the junction left unmatched. CDR3 loop: CASSSDRARSGNTIYF. The CDR3 nucleotides are TGTGCCAGCAGCTCGGACAGGGCGCGCTCTGGAAACACCATATATTTT.

This clonotype has ten or more counts. The chain has TRBV14 and TRBJ2-2; weak D call: TRBD2 (6 bases). V shed 2 bases and J shed 8 bases, with 12 bases lying between them. The CDR3 runs to 14 residues. CDR1 is SGHDN, CDR2 FVKESK, per germline. CDR3 bases: TGTGCCAGCAGCCAACCTGGGGGGTCGGGGGAGCTGTTTTTT. This codes for CASSQPGGSGELFF.

This clonotype was seen a handful of times. The chain is built from TRBV19 and TRBJ1-2, with unresolved D. This CDR3 comprises 14 residues. V was cut by 1 base and J by 3 bases, with 9 bases left in between. The germline V gene has CDR1 LNHDA and CDR2 SQIVND (reference sequence). CDR3 loop: CASSIVNGYYGYTF. DNA of the CDR3: TGTGCCAGTAGTATAGTGAACGGATACTATGGCTACACCTTC.

This clonotype was observed many times. This chain connects TRBV6-5 to TRBJ2-4; TRBD1 aligns across 8 bases. This CDR3 has 18 residues. Germline-derived CDR1 and CDR2 are MNHEY and SVGAGI. Trimming removed 2 bases from V and 1 base from J; junction bases left unmatched: 10. The CDR3 coding sequence is TGTGCCAGCAGTTACGGACACGGACAGGGAAGGGCCAAAAACATTCAGTACTTC. Protein: CASSYGHGQGRAKNIQYF.

This clonotype was found a few times. The genes are TRBV2 and TRBJ1-1; tentatively, D is TRBD1 (5 bases). The V end was cut by 10 bases, the J end by 5 bases, with 20 bases between. The CDR3 runs to 14 residues. CDR1 is SNHLY and CDR2 is FYNNEI in the germline V gene. The CDR3 nucleotides read TGTGCCATCAGGTTGAACTCCGGGGGGACTGAAGCTTTCTTT. Translated, it gives CAIRLNSGGTEAFF. Combining the CDR3 with reference TRBV2 and TRBJ1-1 gives the whole variable domain EPEVTQTPSHQVTQMGQEVILRCVPISNHLYFYWYRQILGQKVEFLVSFYNNEISEKSEIFDDQFSVERPDGSNFTLKIRSTKLEDSAMYFCAIRLNSGGTEAFFGQGTRLTVV.

This rearrangement joins TRBV4-3 to TRBJ2-2; 8 bases line up with TRBD1. Germline CDR1 reads LGHNA; CDR2 reads YSLEER. There are 16 residues in the CDR3. V was pared by 0 bases and J by 5 bases, with 5 bases of the junction left unmatched. The CDR3 region is CASSQDHRGWTGELFF. The CDR3, as DNA: TGCGCCAGCAGCCAAGATCACAGGGGGTGGACCGGGGAGCTGTTTTTT.

This clonotype was recorded many times. The chain couples TRBV12-3 or TRBV12-4 to TRBJ2-7, with D possibly TRBD1 on 6 matching bases. Trimming cost V 5 bases and J 1 base, with 15 bases left between them. The CDR3 is made up of 15 amino acids. The CDR3 spells CASSLRGTASYEQYF. CDR3 bases: TGTGCCAGCAGTCTAAGGGGGACGGCGTCCTACGAGCAGTACTTC.

This clonotype was seen many times. The chain is built from TRBV7-8 and TRBJ2-3; 7 bases are a match to TRBD1. Germline lookup yields CDR1 SGHVS and CDR2 FQNEAQ. The junction had 3 bases not matched to a gene; V was cut back by 2 bases and J by 4 bases. This CDR3 has 14 residues. Here the CDR3 DNA reads TGTGCCAGCAGCTTATCAACAGGGGCAGATACGCAGTATTTT. As protein: CASSLSTGADTQYF.

This clonotype appeared a single time. This may be a read error: a much more frequent sequence differs by one nucleotide. The chain uses TRBV7-2 and TRBJ1-1; 7 bases match TRBD1. The CDR3 is made up of 16 amino acids. The J segment lost 5 bases and the V segment lost 6 bases, leaving 15 bases of the junction unmatched. CDR1 and CDR2 (germline): SGHTA, FQGNSA. The CDR3 DNA reads as TGTGCCAGCAGTCCCCGAAGGGGGCTGACGAAGACTGAAGCTTTCTTT. It translates to CASSPRRGLTKTEAFF. Using reference TRBV7-2 and TRBJ1-1 for the parts outside the CDR3, the full variable domain is GAGVSQSPSNKVTEKGKDVELRCDPISGHTALYWYRQSLGQGLEFLIYFQGNSAPDKSGLPSDRFSAERTGGSVSTLTIQRTQQEDSAVYLCASSPRRGLTKTEAFFGQGTRLTVV.

This clonotype was counted many times. The chain combines TRBV29-1 with TRBJ1-2, with D tentatively TRBD1 (5 bases). The CDR3 has 13 amino acids. V gave up 7 bases and J gave up 8 bases, with 20 bases separating them. CDR1 SQVTM and CDR2 ANQGSEA come from the germline V gene. The CDR3 DNA sequence: TGCAGCGGATTGACAGCTGGGCTGGCAGGCTACACCTTC. Protein product: CSGLTAGLAGYTF. The whole variable domain, filled in from reference TRBV29-1 and TRBJ1-2, reads SAVISQKPSRDICQRGTSLTIQCQVDSQVTMMFWYRQQPGQSLTLIATANQGSEATYESGFVIDKFPISRPNLTFSTLTVSNMSPEDSSIYLCSGLTAGLAGYTFGSGTRLTVV.

This clonotype was recorded at least ten times. The CDR3 loop is CASSLASAGTEAFF. CDR3 sequence (DNA): TGTGCCAGCAGCTTAGCATCCGCCGGCACTGAAGCTTTCTTT. This chain connects TRBV7-2 to TRBJ1-1, with no clear D. Per the germline V gene, CDR1 is SGHTA and CDR2 is FQGNSA. This CDR3 contains 14 residues. Deletions cut 0 bases from V and 4 bases from J, with 9 bases between.

About this clonotype: The junction differs from germline at one of its ends, possibly a read error. The chain employs TRBV5-1 and TRBJ1-1; TRBD1 is a possible D gene (5 bases). Germline V gives CDR1 SGHRS, CDR2 YFSETQ. This CDR3 is built from 15 residues. CDR3 sequence reads: CASSLGGAPNAEAFF. In nucleotides, the CDR3 is TGCGCCAGCAGCTTGGGAGGGGCACCGAACGCTGAAGCTTTCTTT.

This clonotype appeared a few times. This rearrangement joins TRBV6-2 or TRBV6-3 to TRBJ2-7, with TRBD2 identical over 12 bases. The CDR3 sequence is 15 residues long. Trimming took 6 bases from V and 2 from J; bases not matched to a gene: 5. Germline-derived CDR1 and CDR2 are MNHEY and SVGEGT. CDR3 nucleotide sequence: TGTGCCAGCAGGACGACTAGCGGGGGAACCTACGAGCAGTACGTC. Residues: CASRTTSGGTYEQYV.

This clonotype showed up many times. The chain carries TRBV4-3 and TRBJ2-2; D gene uncertain. Deletions cut 2 bases from V and 6 bases from J, with 19 bases between. CDR1 and CDR2 (germline): LGHNA, YSLEER. CDR3 size: 17 residues. CDR3 sequence (DNA): TGCGCCAGCAGCCAATCCGCCTCTCCGAGGTCCCCCGGGGAGCTGTTTTTT. Protein product: CASSQSASPRSPGELFF.

The V and J genes are TRBV7-2 and TRBJ2-1; 7 bases align to TRBD2. The CDR3 consists of 16 residues. Germline V gives CDR1 SGHTA, CDR2 FQGNSA. V lost 5 bases to trimming and J lost 3 bases; unmatched junction nucleotides: 10. This CDR3 reads CASSTTSGEGYNEQFF. CDR3 coding DNA: TGTGCCAGCAGCACAACGAGCGGGGAAGGCTACAATGAGCAGTTCTTC. The full variable domain, its missing parts supplied by reference TRBV7-2 and TRBJ2-1, is GAGVSQSPSNKVTEKGKDVELRCDPISGHTALYWYRQSLGQGLEFLIYFQGNSAPDKSGLPSDRFSAERTGGSVSTLTIQRTQQEDSAVYLCASSTTSGEGYNEQFFGPGTRLTVL.

Ten or more counts support this clonotype. This sequence joins TRBV29-1 and TRBJ2-1; 13 bases agree with TRBD2. The CDR3 length is 17 residues. The germline gives CDR1 SQVTM, CDR2 ANQGSEA. Trimming at V came to 4 bases and at J to 5 bases, leaving 11 bases not matched to a gene. The CDR3: CSVGGLAGFALHNEQFF. CDR3 DNA sequence: TGCAGCGTTGGGGGACTAGCGGGGTTCGCCCTCCACAATGAGCAGTTCTTC.

This clonotype appeared many times. The CDR3 is CASSLGVLVEQYV. CDR3 bases: TGTGCCAGTTCCCTCGGGGTCCTGGTCGAGCAGTACGTC. The chain joins TRBV18 to TRBJ2-7; a possible D gene is TRBD2 (5 bases). This CDR3 comprises 13 residues. Germline loops: CDR1 KGHSH, CDR2 LQKENI. V was cut by 9 bases and J by 6 bases, with 18 bases left in between.

Comment on this clonotype: A much more abundant neighbour one base away suggests this may be a read error. The chain carries TRBV12-3 or TRBV12-4 and TRBJ2-3; D might be TRBD2 (5 bases). The length of the CDR3 is 12 residues. V shed 6 bases and J shed 8 bases, with 12 bases lying between them. The CDR3 bases are TGTGCCAGCAGCCGAGCGGCAAGTACGCAGTATTTT. It is translated as CASSRAASTQYF.

This clonotype was seen a single time. A read error is possible here, since a much larger clone lies one base away. The V and J genes are TRBV6-5 and TRBJ2-1, with TRBD2 matching 7 bases. The CDR3 sequence is 17 residues long. The germline gives CDR1 MNHEY, CDR2 SVGAGI. With 0 bases clipped from V and 3 bases from J, the junction kept 8 bases outside the gene matches. DNA for the CDR3: TGTGCCAGCAGTTACTCGAGTTGGCGGGGGTTCTACAATGAGCAGTTCTTC. This encodes CASSYSSWRGFYNEQFF.

This clonotype turned up a few times. The genes are TRBV27 and TRBJ1-2, with TRBD1 matching over 9 bases. With V trimmed by 7 bases and J by 8 bases, 11 bases remained unmatched. Per germline, CDR1 MNHEY and CDR2 SMNVEV (reference sequence). The CDR3 totals 14 residues. CDR3 sequence reads: CASTSTGGSVGYTF. The DNA for the CDR3 is TGTGCCAGCACGTCTACAGGGGGCTCGGTCGGCTACACCTTC.

The table lists this clonotype with many counts. This chain joins TRBV5-1 and TRBJ2-5, with a possible D match to TRBD2 (6 bases). The CDR3 is 16 amino acids. From germline, CDR1 is SGHRS and CDR2 YFSETQ. V lost 5 bases to trimming and J lost 3 bases, with 20 bases between them. The CDR3 protein is CASRPGRARSEETQYF. The CDR3 nucleotides read TGCGCCAGCAGACCCGGGAGAGCAAGATCCGAAGAGACCCAGTACTTC.

This clonotype was recorded many times. This chain links TRBV25-1 with TRBJ1-5; perhaps TRBD1 as D (6 bases). The CDR3 contains 16 residues. Germline CDR1 and CDR2: MGHDK and SYGVNS. Trimming took 3 bases from V and 0 from J, leaving 12 bases between them. CDR3 DNA: TGTGCCAGCAGTGAGGACAGTGAGTATAGCAATCAGCCCCAGCATTTT. Amino acid sequence: CASSEDSEYSNQPQHF. Full variable domain (missing parts from reference TRBV25-1 and TRBJ1-5): EADIYQTPRYLVIGTGKKITLECSQTMGHDKMYWYQQDPGMELHLIHYSYGVNSTEKGDLSSESTVSRIRTEHFPLTLESARPSHTSQYLCASSEDSEYSNQPQHFGDGTRLSIL.

This clonotype was recorded at least ten times. V is TRBV7-2 and J is TRBJ1-6; D is possibly TRBD1 (6 bases). CDR1 is SGHTA and CDR2 is FQGNSA in the germline V gene. Trimming stripped 5 bases from V and 9 bases from J, with 11 bases between. CDR3 size: 13 residues. This chain's CDR3 is CASSNRVSSPLHF. In DNA form, the CDR3 reads TGTGCCAGCAGCAACAGGGTGTCTTCACCCCTCCACTTT.

With regard to this clonotype: This may arise from a read error, as a much more abundant clone is one base away. This chain uses TRBV10-2 with TRBJ2-7, with 14 bases identical to TRBD2. CDR1 is WSHSY, CDR2 SAAADI, per germline. This CDR3 is built from 15 residues. CDR3: CASRGTSGGLDELYF. Written as DNA, the CDR3 is TGCGCCAGCAGAGGGACTAGCGGGGGTCTCGACGAGCTGTACTTC.

This clonotype showed up many times. V gene TRBV12-3 or TRBV12-4 combines with J gene TRBJ2-6; no clear D. The V end was cut by 8 bases, the J end by 0 bases, with 8 bases between. This CDR3 has 14 residues. The CDR3 sequence: CASGILSGANVLTF. CDR3 sequence (DNA): TGTGCCAGCGGAATTCTCTCTGGGGCCAACGTCCTGACTTTC.

This chain joins TRBV5-4 and TRBJ2-1, with 11 positions matching TRBD2. The CDR3 has 14 amino acids. Germline CDR1 SGHNT, CDR2 YYREEE (reference sequence). With 4 bases clipped from V and 8 bases from J, the junction kept 5 bases outside the gene matches. The CDR3 nucleotides are TGTGCCAGCAGCCTTAGCGGGGGGGCGGATGAGCAGTTCTTC. It translates to CASSLSGGADEQFF.